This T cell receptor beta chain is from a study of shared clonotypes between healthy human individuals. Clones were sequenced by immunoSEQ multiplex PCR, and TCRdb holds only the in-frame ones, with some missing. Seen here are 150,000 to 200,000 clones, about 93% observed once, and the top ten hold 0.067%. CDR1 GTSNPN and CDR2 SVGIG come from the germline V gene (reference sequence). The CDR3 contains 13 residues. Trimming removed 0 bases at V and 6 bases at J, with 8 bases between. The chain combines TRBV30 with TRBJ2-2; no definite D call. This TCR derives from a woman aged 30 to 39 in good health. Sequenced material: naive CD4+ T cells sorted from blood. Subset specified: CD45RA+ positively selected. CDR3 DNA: TGTGCCTGGAGTGTAAGTTTTCCCGGGGAGCTGTTTTTT. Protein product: CAWSVSFPGELFF.